These 8 T cell receptor beta chains were all obtained from the same sample, sequenced in a study of vaccination effects on CD4 cells after COVID-19. Cells that had been cultured for ten to eleven days were the source of isolated CD4+ T cells. What these receptors recognize is not known. Sequenced by immunoSEQ multiplex PCR; TCRdb stores in-frame clones only, minus some. The data contain approximately 37,000 clones, around 79% of them singletons. The material sequenced was CD4+ T cells from PBMCs cultured without peptide, taken before COVID-19 vaccination. The receptors originated from a human donor who received a COVID-19 vaccine.

The genes are TRBV6-6 and TRBJ1-5; D remains ambiguous. The germline V gene encodes CDR1 MNHNY and CDR2 SVGAGI (reference sequence). Trimming took off 6 bases at V and 3 bases at J, with 18 bases between the two ends. The CDR3 spans 16 residues. The CDR3 loop reads CASRSGGERDNQPQHF. As DNA, the CDR3 is TGTGCCAGCAGAAGCGGCGGGGAGAGGGACAATCAGCCCCAGCATTTT.

V is TRBV19 and J is TRBJ2-2; 7 nucleotides line up with TRBD2. J lost 6 bases, V lost 1 base, and 2 bases had no gene match. The CDR3 is 14 residues long. Germline V lookup: CDR1 LNHDA, CDR2 SQIVND (reference sequence). CDR3 loop: CASSIGGGAGELFF. CDR3 bases: TGTGCCAGTAGTATAGGGGGGGGAGCCGGGGAGCTGTTTTTT.

This clone occurred a few times. The chain carries TRBV6-2 or TRBV6-3 and TRBJ2-4; D assignment may be TRBD1 or TRBD2 (6 bases each). The CDR3 runs to 15 residues. V was shortened by 6 bases and J by 2 bases, with 14 bases between the two germline ends. The germline CDR1 and CDR2 sequences are MNHEY and SVGEGT. The CDR3 loop is CASSKEGGTKNIQYF. The CDR3 DNA reads TGTGCCAGCAGCAAAGAAGGGGGGACCAAAAACATTCAGTACTTC.

The chain uses TRBV7-2 and TRBJ1-2, with D perhaps TRBD1 (5 bases). The CDR3 is made up of 15 amino acids. Germline CDR1 SGHTA, CDR2 FQGNSA. Trimming left V 4 bases short and J 1 base short, with 13 bases between. CDR3 nucleotide sequence: TGTGCCAGCAGCTCCTCCGGGACGGATAACTATGGCTACACCTTC. This translates into CASSSSGTDNYGYTF.

The chain has TRBV3-1 (or the pseudogene TRBV3-2) and TRBJ2-7, with D perhaps assigned TRBD1 or TRBD2 (5 bases each). Germline V lookup: CDR1 LGHDT, CDR2 YNNKEL (reference sequence). The CDR3 sequence is 15 residues long. The V end lost 0 bases, the J end lost 2 bases, and 11 bases lay between the germline ends. CDR3 coding DNA: TGTGCCAGCAGCCAAGATACCCGGGGCACCTACGAGCAGTACTTC. It is translated as CASSQDTRGTYEQYF.

This clone was counted between two and nine times. The chain employs TRBV6-2 or TRBV6-3 and TRBJ1-1; D not certain. V lost 4 bases to trimming and J lost 0 bases, with 6 bases between them. The CDR3 sequence is 13 residues long. The germline V gene has CDR1 MNHEY and CDR2 SVGEGT. For the CDR3, the DNA is TGTGCCAGCAGTTCGACCGTGAACACTGAAGCTTTCTTT. Protein sequence: CASSSTVNTEAFF.

The chain combines TRBV11-3 with TRBJ2-7; D is uncertain. The germline V gene has CDR1 SGHNT and CDR2 YENEEA. The V gene lost 11 bases and the J gene lost 5 bases, with 22 bases spanning the gap. This CDR3 has 14 amino acids. CDR3: CARVTGPRPHEQYF. Here the CDR3 DNA reads TGTGCCCGAGTGACTGGACCCAGGCCCCACGAGCAGTACTTC.

In this sample, this clone turned up once. The V and J genes are TRBV3-1 (or the pseudogene TRBV3-2) and TRBJ2-3; D is unresolved. The germline CDR1 and CDR2 sequences are LGHDT and YNNKEL (reference sequence). V lost 6 bases and J 2 bases, leaving 3 bases between the germline ends. CDR3 length: 11 amino acids. The CDR3 protein is CASSHTDTQYF. CDR3 DNA: TGTGCCAGCAGTCACACAGATACGCAGTATTTT.